This T cell receptor (beta chain) was retrieved from a study of blood T cell repertoires in COVID-19 (dated by TCRdb to 2020 to 2022). Background for the entire study: The collaborator samples originated in the United States, Italy and Spain and spanned the acute and convalescent phases of COVID-19. The material from the prospective study consisted of cDNA or gDNA derived from T cells, B-cell-depleted T cells, or PBMCs. Subjects who had been exposed to COVID-19, were actively infected with it, or had recovered from it provided the deeply sampled blood TCRbeta repertoires that made up the dataset. A freely available public database, intended as a resource for researchers studying the immune response to SARS-CoV-2, is where the repertoires were released. Samples came from the ongoing ImmuneRACE study (first 160 participants) plus 1,254 subjects from 6 global collaborators. A de-identified subject ID, COVID-19 status, age in years and sex were almost always included in the sample metadata. HLA class I and class II types, where available, came from metadata supplied by the sample provider rather than from assay-based typing.

The immunoSEQ Assay, a bias-controlled multiplex PCR, was used to amplify TCRbeta CDR3 regions from genomic DNA. As for the original processing: The number of nucleated cells in each sample was estimated from the amplification of reference gene primers within the assay. Sequence reads were collapsed and filtered to measure the absolute abundance of every unique TCRbeta CDR3 rearrangement. For each sample, productive Simpson clonality was calculated by taking the square root of Simpson's diversity index across productive rearrangements. Drawn from immuneACCESS, this table holds only the in-frame rearrangements with V and J called that TCRdb kept. Clones are partly lost; checked studies trace under half to an unresolved V gene and leave the rest unexplained. For V, J and clone size, that table is used; D and trimming come from the DNA. For this sample the table gives around 220,000 clones, of which 84% were detected only once. Clones ranked in the top ten supply about 20% of the sample.

Each collaborating institution followed its own protocols to collect whole blood in K2EDTA tubes. For TCRbeta analysis, collaborators shipped samples in one of three forms: frozen whole blood, isolated PBMCs, or DNA extracted from either of those sample types. A word on this clone: Its antigen specificity is not known. The sample holds no much larger clone one base away, and base qualities are not on file.

V is cut by 3 bases and J by 0 bases, and the space between the germline ends is 10 bases. The germline V gene supplies CDR1 LGHNA and CDR2 YSLEER. The CDR3 starts with the cysteine, ends with the phenylalanine, and has 15 residues. The kept DNA is CDR3 alone, 45 bases in frame from the first base. Points the paper makes about the study in general: The amount of clinical and demographic metadata varied by source and participant and was provided uncurated.

What was sequenced was peripheral blood. This TCR was sampled from a young man with active or convalescent COVID-19. This chain joins TRBV4-3 to TRBJ2-3; there is no confident call for the D gene. The DNA sequence is TGCGCCAGCAGCCAGCGCCCTTATAGCACAGATACGCAGTATTTT. Translated, it reads CASSQRPYSTDTQYF.